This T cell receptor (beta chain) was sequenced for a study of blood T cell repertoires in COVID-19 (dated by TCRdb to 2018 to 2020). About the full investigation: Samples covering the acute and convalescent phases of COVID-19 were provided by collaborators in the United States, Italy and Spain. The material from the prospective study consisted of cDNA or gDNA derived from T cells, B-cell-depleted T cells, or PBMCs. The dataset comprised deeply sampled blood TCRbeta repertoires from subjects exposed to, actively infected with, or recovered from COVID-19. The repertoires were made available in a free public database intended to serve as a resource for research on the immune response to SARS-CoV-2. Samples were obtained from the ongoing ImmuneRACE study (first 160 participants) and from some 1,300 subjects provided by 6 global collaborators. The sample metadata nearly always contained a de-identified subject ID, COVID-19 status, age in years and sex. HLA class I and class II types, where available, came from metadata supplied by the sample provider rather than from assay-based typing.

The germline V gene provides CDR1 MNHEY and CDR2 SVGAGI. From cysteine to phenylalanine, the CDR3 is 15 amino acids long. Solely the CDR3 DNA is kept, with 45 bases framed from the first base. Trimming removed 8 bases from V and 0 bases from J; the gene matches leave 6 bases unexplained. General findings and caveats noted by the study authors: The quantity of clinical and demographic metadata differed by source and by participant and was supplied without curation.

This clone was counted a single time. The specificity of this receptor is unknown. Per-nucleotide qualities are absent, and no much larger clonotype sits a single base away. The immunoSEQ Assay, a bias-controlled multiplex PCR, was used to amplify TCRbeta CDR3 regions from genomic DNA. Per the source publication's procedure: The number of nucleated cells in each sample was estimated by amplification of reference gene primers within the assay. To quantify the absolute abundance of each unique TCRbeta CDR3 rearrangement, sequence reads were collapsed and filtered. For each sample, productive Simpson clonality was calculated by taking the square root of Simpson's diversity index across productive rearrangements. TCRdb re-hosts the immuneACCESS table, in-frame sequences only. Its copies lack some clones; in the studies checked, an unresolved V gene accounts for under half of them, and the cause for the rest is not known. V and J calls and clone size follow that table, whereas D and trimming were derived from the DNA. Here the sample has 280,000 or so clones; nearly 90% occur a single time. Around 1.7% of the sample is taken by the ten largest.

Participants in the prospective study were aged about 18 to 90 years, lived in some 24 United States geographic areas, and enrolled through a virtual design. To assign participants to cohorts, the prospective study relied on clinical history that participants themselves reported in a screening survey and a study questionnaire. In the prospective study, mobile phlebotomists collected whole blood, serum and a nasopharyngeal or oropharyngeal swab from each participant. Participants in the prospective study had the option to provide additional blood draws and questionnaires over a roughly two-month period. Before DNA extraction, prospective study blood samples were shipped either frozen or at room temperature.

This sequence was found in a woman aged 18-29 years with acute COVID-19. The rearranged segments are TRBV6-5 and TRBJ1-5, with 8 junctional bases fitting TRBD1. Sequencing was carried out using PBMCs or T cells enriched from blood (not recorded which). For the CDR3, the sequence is CASGWDRYSNQPQHF. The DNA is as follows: TGTGCCAGCGGCTGGGACAGGTATAGCAATCAGCCCCAGCATTTT.